Sequencing of this TCR beta chain was carried out in a study of post-analysis software for immune sequencing data. The overall study: Both relapsing-remitting and secondary progressive multiple sclerosis featured among the disease courses, as did progressive-relapsing multiple sclerosis. Study results and caveats: Normalized Chao1 diversity in multiple sclerosis patients fell significantly below that of controls. F measure grouped same-batch samples tightly together. The five TRBV segments detected at higher frequency in patients than in controls included TRBV5-6, TRBV5-1 and TRBV20-1.

This CDR3 region has 15 residues. CDR1 MGHRA and CDR2 YSYEKL come from the germline V gene. V was trimmed by 4 bases and J by 0 bases, leaving 12 bases between them. Of note for this clonotype: The antigen is not known.

Researchers reported that TCR beta cDNA libraries carried unique molecular identifiers. It was from about 0.94 to 9.7 million T cells that some 460,000 cDNA molecules came. In TCRdb, the PCR reads were re-called with MiXCR into one record per CDR3 protein. The table lists 500,000 to 600,000 distinct CDR3 sequences, 44% of them singletons, with 1.5% to 2% in the top ten. The sequence was obtained from a girl aged 10-17 years with multiple sclerosis. Input material: blood. The V call is TRBV4-1, the J call TRBJ1-2; no firm D call. CDR3 sequence reads: CASSPVLEANYGYTF. CDR3 nucleotides: TGCGCCAGCAGCCCAGTTCTAGAAGCTAACTATGGCTACACCTTC.